A single sample is the source of the 25 T cell receptor beta chains below, sequenced in a study of T cells in Graves' hyperthyroidism and ophthalmopathy. Researchers took RNA transcripts and amplified the TCR beta CDR3 regions from them. The HTBI set primed first-round TCR CDR3 RT-PCR. One entry per CDR3 protein, called by TCRdb with MiXCR from the multiplex PCR reads. The table records hundreds of thousands of distinct CDR3 sequences, about 14% of them present only once. Source material: blood. These receptors were obtained from a woman between 40 and 50 years old with Graves' ophthalmopathy.

In its sample, this clonotype was seen a few times. The chain couples TRBV6-1 to TRBJ1-5, with D tentatively TRBD1 (5 bases). The V end was cut by 8 bases, the J end by 4 bases, with 9 bases between. Germline assignment: CDR1 MNHNS and CDR2 SASEGT. The CDR3 has 12 amino acids. CDR3 in amino acids: CASSNRNQPQHF. The CDR3 nucleotides are TGTGCCAGCTCTAACAGGAATCAGCCCCAGCATTTT.

With respect to this clonotype: Given a much more abundant clone one base away, this may be a read error. The genes are TRBV9 and TRBJ1-1, with D maybe TRBD1 (5 bases). Per the germline V gene, CDR1 is SGDLS and CDR2 is YYNGEE. The CDR3 extends over 14 amino acids. The CDR3 DNA reads as TGTGCCAGCAGCGTAATGGGGGAGAACACTGAAGCTCTCTTT. It translates to CASSVMGENTEALF. Looking up the rest from reference TRBV9 and TRBJ1-1 gives the full variable domain: DSGVTQTPKHLITATGQRVTLRCSPRSGDLSVYWYQQSLDQGLQFLIQYYNGEERAKGNILERFSAQQFPDLHSELNLSSLELGDSALYFCASSVMGENTEALFGQGTRLTVV.

This clonotype was picked up many times. The chain recombines TRBV6-5 with TRBJ2-7, with D perhaps TRBD1 (6 bases). Trimming removed 6 bases from V and 0 bases from J, with 15 bases in between. The V gene's germline CDR1 is MNHEY and CDR2 SVGAGI. The CDR3 is made up of 15 amino acids. The CDR3 loop is CASSSGTTFSYEQYF. The CDR3 DNA reads TGTGCCAGCAGCTCCGGGACAACCTTCTCCTACGAGCAGTACTTC.

V usage is TRBV6-1 and J usage is TRBJ1-1; D is ambiguous. The CDR3 contains 13 residues. CDR1 is MNHNS, CDR2 SASEGT, per germline. Trimming stripped 7 bases from V and 1 base from J, with 10 bases between. The CDR3 sequence is CASTVTSNTEAFF. CDR3 DNA sequence: TGTGCCAGCACGGTCACCTCGAACACTGAAGCTTTCTTT.

CDR3 protein: CASSPLRQKEGYTF. The CDR3 DNA reads as TGTGCCAGCTCACCACTCAGGCAGAAGGAGGGCTACACCTTC. The chain couples TRBV18 to TRBJ1-2; D is unresolved. CDR3 size: 14 residues. Trimming removed 1 base at V and 8 bases at J, with 14 bases between. Germline V gives CDR1 KGHSH, CDR2 LQKENI.

Ten or more counts support this clonotype. The chain recombines TRBV11-2 with TRBJ2-1; D is possibly TRBD2 (6 bases). CDR3 length: 14 residues. Deletions cut 3 bases from V and 6 bases from J, with 12 bases between. Germline CDR1 reads SGHAT; CDR2 reads FQNNGV. CDR3 nucleotides: TGTGCCAGCAGCTTGGGACTGGCAGGCAATGAGCAGTTCTTC. Translating gives CASSLGLAGNEQFF.

This clonotype was seen many times. The V call is TRBV12-3 or TRBV12-4, the J call TRBJ1-1; D remains unclear. The CDR3 extends over 16 amino acids. V was shortened by 2 bases and J by 8 bases, with 21 bases between the two germline ends. Written as DNA, the CDR3 is TGTGCCAGCAGTTTAAGGTATAGTGGTCAGCCCGCCGAAGCTTTCTTT. Protein product: CASSLRYSGQPAEAFF.

The table lists this clonotype with many counts. V and J are TRBV6-1 and TRBJ2-7, with TRBD1 as a possible D gene (6 bases). The V end was cut by 5 bases, the J end by 2 bases, with 16 bases between. The CDR3 extends over 15 amino acids. The germline V gene has CDR1 MNHNS and CDR2 SASEGT. CDR3 bases: TGTGCCAGCAGTCGCTTCAGGCAGGGGCCCTACGAGCAGTACTTC. Amino acid sequence: CASSRFRQGPYEQYF.

This clonotype showed up many times. The V call is TRBV4-2, the J call TRBJ2-2; no clear D gene. CDR1 and CDR2 from the germline V gene are LGHNA and YNFKEQ. This CDR3 has 15 amino acids. Trimming removed 0 bases at V and 5 bases at J, with 10 bases between. CDR3 nucleotides: TGTGCCAGCAGCCAAGATGGCGCATGGACCGGGGAGCTGTTTTTT. As protein: CASSQDGAWTGELFF.

The sample holds many counts of this clonotype. The V call is TRBV28, the J call TRBJ2-2; a weak D match, TRBD1 (5 bases). Germline CDR1 MDHEN, CDR2 SYDVKM. CDR3 length: 14 amino acids. Trimming removed 2 bases from V and 15 bases from J, with 19 bases in between. The CDR3 DNA reads TGTGCCAGCAGTTTACTCCAGGGTTTAGGAAAGGTGTTTTTT. Residues: CASSLLQGLGKVFF.

This clonotype has only a few counts. This chain connects TRBV6-2 or TRBV6-3 to TRBJ2-5; D is perhaps TRBD2 (6 bases). The germline CDR1 and CDR2 sequences are MNHEY and SVGEGT. The V end was cut by 11 bases, the J end by 4 bases, with 11 bases between. This CDR3 has 11 amino acids. The DNA of the CDR3 is TGTGCCGGGGGAGCGGGAGAGACCCAGTACTTC. Residues: CAGGAGETQYF.

In this sample, this clonotype turned up many times. The gene calls are TRBV11-2 and TRBJ2-5, with 7 bases lining up with TRBD1. Germline lookup yields CDR1 SGHAT and CDR2 FQNNGV. The V gene end was trimmed by 7 bases and the J gene end by 1 base; junction bases not matched to a gene: 18. This CDR3 is built from 18 residues. The chain's CDR3 is CASITHPRQGRSQETQYF. In DNA form, the CDR3 reads TGTGCCAGCATCACCCATCCCAGACAGGGAAGGTCCCAAGAGACCCAGTACTTC.

The chain employs TRBV5-1 and TRBJ2-7; TRBD2 matches at 9 bases. The V and J ends lost 4 bases and 6 bases, in that order; junction bases with no gene match: 11. The CDR3 totals 15 residues. The germline CDR1 and CDR2 sequences are SGHRS and YFSETQ. The CDR3 spells CASSPSSGRVGEQYF. The CDR3 DNA follows: TGCGCCAGCAGCCCGAGTAGCGGGAGAGTGGGCGAGCAGTACTTC.

This clonotype was counted many times. CDR3 in DNA: TGCGCCAGCAGTCCTGGACAGGGTGAAGAGACCCAGTACTTC. Translated, it gives CASSPGQGEETQYF. The V and J genes are TRBV10-1 and TRBJ2-5; 8 bases map to TRBD1. Germline CDR1 reads WNHNN; CDR2 reads SYGVQD (reference sequence). The ends lost 5 bases at V and 3 bases at J; junction bases unmatched: 5. The CDR3 is made up of 14 amino acids.

This clonotype was recorded many times. The chain employs TRBV6-2 or TRBV6-3 and TRBJ1-5, with D maybe TRBD1 (6 bases). Trimming removed 5 bases at V and 4 bases at J, with 15 bases between. Germline CDR1 MNHEY, CDR2 SVGEGT. The CDR3 loop spans 15 amino acids. The CDR3 here is CASSPRRDINQPQHF. The CDR3 DNA follows: TGTGCCAGCAGTCCCCGACGGGACATAAATCAGCCCCAGCATTTT.

This clonotype appeared many times. The genes are TRBV20-1 and TRBJ1-5; D is uncertain. This CDR3 has 15 residues. The germline CDR1 and CDR2 sequences are DFQATT and SNEGSKA (reference sequence). Trimming stripped 2 bases from V and 3 bases from J, with 14 bases between. The CDR3 DNA is TGCAGTGCTAGACGAAGACTGAGTACCAATCAGCCCCAGCATTTT. This sequence encodes CSARRRLSTNQPQHF.

The V and J genes are TRBV19 and TRBJ2-5, with TRBD1 matching over 7 bases. This CDR3 spans 14 amino acids. CDR1 and CDR2 from the germline V gene are LNHDA and SQIVND (reference sequence). The V gene end was trimmed by 3 bases and the J gene end by 5 bases; junction bases not matched to a gene: 6. CDR3 sequence: CASSIFQGEETQYF. CDR3 sequence (DNA): TGTGCCAGTAGTATTTTCCAGGGGGAGGAGACCCAGTACTTC.

V is TRBV27 and J is TRBJ2-2, with D unclear. This CDR3 is built from 14 residues. Germline assignment: CDR1 MNHEY and CDR2 SMNVEV (reference sequence). V was shortened by 3 bases and J by 6 bases, with 11 bases between the two germline ends. The chain's CDR3 is CASSLGTGSGELFF. DNA for the CDR3: TGTGCCAGCAGTTTGGGAACTGGATCCGGGGAGCTGTTTTTT.

This clonotype was detected many times. The chain employs TRBV19 and TRBJ1-2; D perhaps matches TRBD1 (5 bases). Trimming pared 5 bases from V and 7 bases from J, leaving 11 bases between. CDR1 is LNHDA, CDR2 SQIVND, per germline (reference sequence). The CDR3 runs 12 residues. CDR3 sequence (DNA): TGTGCCAGTAGTCCAGGGTTTTTTGGCTACACCTTC. Amino acid sequence: CASSPGFFGYTF. Full variable domain (rest looked up from reference TRBV19 and TRBJ1-2): DGGITQSPKYLFRKEGQNVTLSCEQNLNHDAMYWYRQDPGQGLRLIYYSQIVNDFQKGDIAEGYSVSREKKESFPLTVTSAQKNPTAFYLCASSPGFFGYTFGSGTRLTVV.

This clonotype occurred many times. The chain links TRBV13 to TRBJ1-1; a weak D match, TRBD1 (5 bases). V dropped 0 bases and J dropped 3 bases, with 14 bases sitting between them. The length of the CDR3 is 16 residues. Germline CDR1 PRHDT, CDR2 FYEKMQ (reference sequence). For the CDR3, the DNA is TGTGCCAGCAGCTTAGGCCTGGGGGGGTTGGACACTGAAGCTTTCTTT. Its protein is CASSLGLGGLDTEAFF.

This clonotype came up once. This chain links TRBV29-1 with TRBJ2-5, with 8 bases that match TRBD2. Looked up from germline, CDR1 is SQVTM and CDR2 is ANQGSEA. CDR3 length: 15 residues. V gave up 6 bases and J gave up 4 bases; unmatched junction bases: 13. The CDR3 region is CSVPGGAGVGETQYF. DNA of the CDR3: TGCAGCGTCCCAGGTGGAGCGGGAGTTGGAGAGACCCAGTACTTC.

In this sample, this clonotype turned up many times. This chain uses TRBV6-1 with TRBJ2-5, with a possible D match to TRBD2 (6 bases). Trimming left V 8 bases short and J 5 bases short, with 18 bases between. Germline V gene sequence: CDR1 MNHNS, CDR2 SASEGT. The CDR3 extends over 14 amino acids. This chain's CDR3 is CASGVAGSDETQYF. In DNA form, the CDR3 reads TGTGCCAGCGGGGTAGCCGGGAGTGACGAGACCCAGTACTTC.

The chain uses TRBV5-1 and TRBJ1-2; D perhaps matches TRBD1 (5 bases). V lost 2 bases and J 4 bases, leaving 15 bases between the germline ends. Germline CDR1 is SGHRS and CDR2 is YFSETQ. The CDR3 length is 15 residues. In DNA, the CDR3 is TGCGCCAGCAGCTTAGGGGCCATAACCTCCTATGGCTACACCTTC. This translates into CASSLGAITSYGYTF.

This clonotype was recorded at least ten times. The V call is TRBV28, the J call TRBJ2-5, with D possibly matching TRBD2 (7 bases). CDR3 length: 13 residues. Germline loops: CDR1 MDHEN, CDR2 SYDVKM. The V end lost 6 bases, the J end lost 3 bases, and 11 bases lay between the germline ends. As DNA, the CDR3 is TGTGCCAGCAGGGTAGGGGGGGAAGAGACCCAGTACTTC. Amino acids: CASRVGGEETQYF.

This clonotype was detected many times. This chain connects TRBV7-3 to TRBJ2-7, with a possible D match to TRBD2 (6 bases). This CDR3 is built from 15 residues. CDR1 and CDR2 from the germline V gene are SGHTA and FQGTGA. V dropped 2 bases and J dropped 3 bases, with 14 bases sitting between them. CDR3 amino acids: CASSLFAGSDYEQYF. CDR3 sequence (DNA): TGTGCCAGCAGCTTATTTGCGGGATCAGACTACGAGCAGTACTTC.